These 25 T cell receptor beta chains share one sample of origin, sequenced in a study of blood T cell repertoires in COVID-19. Libraries were prepared by immunoSEQ multiplex PCR; TCRdb keeps only in-frame clonotypes and omits some of them. The table includes roughly 230,000 clones, about 83% detected once. The sample was peripheral blood. All receptors derive from a woman between 50 and 59 years old with acute or convalescent COVID-19.

V is TRBV28 and J is TRBJ1-1; no definite D call. The CDR3 is 13 residues long. V dropped 5 bases and J dropped 2 bases, with 9 bases sitting between them. CDR1 MDHEN and CDR2 SYDVKM come from the germline V gene. Here the CDR3 DNA reads TGTGCCAGCAGTATAGAGATAAACACTGAAGCTTTCTTT. Translation gives CASSIEINTEAFF.

This sequence joins TRBV5-1 and TRBJ1-2; 8 nucleotides agree with TRBD1. With 2 bases clipped from V and 2 bases from J, the junction kept 8 bases outside the gene matches. The germline gives CDR1 SGHRS, CDR2 YFSETQ. The CDR3 is 16 amino acids. CDR3 region: CASSLTQGAKNYGYTF. The CDR3 DNA follows: TGCGCCAGCAGCTTAACTCAGGGGGCCAAGAACTATGGCTACACCTTC.

In this sample, this clone turned up once. V usage is TRBV19 and J usage is TRBJ2-7; D is uncertain. CDR1 LNHDA and CDR2 SQIVND come from the germline V gene (reference sequence). V was cut by 5 bases and J by 1 base, with 18 bases left in between. The CDR3 has 16 residues. The CDR3 protein is CASSAYQLAASYEQYF. DNA for the CDR3: TGTGCCAGTAGTGCCTACCAGTTGGCGGCGTCCTACGAGCAGTACTTC.

The chain uses TRBV3-1 (or the pseudogene TRBV3-2) and TRBJ1-4; 8 bases match TRBD1. J was trimmed by 4 bases and V by 3 bases; bases with no gene match: 4. The CDR3 extends over 15 amino acids. CDR1 is LGHDT and CDR2 is YNNKEL in the germline V gene (reference sequence). DNA of the CDR3: TGTGCCAGCAGCCACCGGACAGGGAATAATGAAAAACTGTTTTTT. Protein product: CASSHRTGNNEKLFF.

This clone was seen a handful of times. The chain has TRBV12-3 or TRBV12-4 and TRBJ2-7; no definite D call. V lost 4 bases to trimming and J lost 0 bases, with 4 bases between them. This CDR3 spans 12 amino acids. CDR3 in amino acids: CASSSLSYEQYF. The CDR3, as DNA: TGTGCCAGCAGTTCCCTCTCCTACGAGCAGTACTTC.

The V gene is TRBV21-1, the J gene TRBJ1-6; the DNA was not compared with TRBD1, the D call given in the table. TRBV21-1 is given as a pseudogene. The CDR3 contains 15 residues. In DNA form, the CDR3 reads TGTGCCAGCAGCTACCGAGGACAGGGTAATTCACCCCTCCACTTT. Its protein product is CASSYRGQGNSPLHF.

The V call is TRBV6-1, the J call TRBJ1-2, with a tentative D call TRBD1 (5 bases). The CDR3 runs to 14 residues. Trimming pared 2 bases from V and 4 bases from J, leaving 11 bases between. Germline V gene data show CDR1 as MNHNS and CDR2 as SASEGT. The CDR3 coding sequence is TGTGCCAGCAGTGAAAATGGGGCAGCCTATGGCTACACCTTC. It yields the protein CASSENGAAYGYTF.

The chain recombines TRBV20-1 with TRBJ2-5, with 7 bases fitting TRBD2. The CDR3 covers 11 residues. After removal of 6 bases from V and 5 bases from J, the junction contained 3 bases not matched to a gene. CDR1 and CDR2 (germline): DFQATT, SNEGSKA (reference sequence). CDR3 protein: CSASGGETQYF. Here the CDR3 DNA reads TGCAGTGCGTCCGGGGGGGAGACCCAGTACTTC.

The chain has TRBV9 and TRBJ1-1; D is perhaps TRBD1 (5 bases). This CDR3 has 14 amino acids. With 5 bases removed from V and 0 bases from J, the gap between germline ends came to 11 bases. Germline V gene data show CDR1 as SGDLS and CDR2 as YYNGEE. DNA for the CDR3: TGTGCCAGCAGTCTGGGGCCGGTGAACACTGAAGCTTTCTTT. It specifies CASSLGPVNTEAFF.

V is TRBV2 and J is TRBJ2-3, with TRBD2 as a possible D gene (6 bases). V lost 4 bases to trimming and J lost 3 bases, with 20 bases between them. The CDR3 has 17 amino acids. CDR1 is SNHLY, CDR2 FYNNEI, per germline. The CDR3 DNA reads TGTGCCAGCAGTGTGGGAGGATTCAGGGCCGAAACAGATACGCAGTATTTT. Protein: CASSVGGFRAETDTQYF.

This clone was detected only a few times. V gene TRBV6-5 combines with J gene TRBJ1-5; no clear D gene. The CDR3 sequence is 13 residues long. V dropped 5 bases and J dropped 5 bases, with 10 bases sitting between them. Germline CDR1 is MNHEY and CDR2 is SVGAGI. CDR3 in DNA: TGTGCCAGCAGTCGTTCCGTCGATCAGCCCCAGCATTTT. Residues: CASSRSVDQPQHF.

This clone has a handful of counts. The chain links TRBV12-3 or TRBV12-4 to TRBJ1-5; 8 bases agree with TRBD1. The CDR3 totals 13 residues. Trimming at V came to 10 bases and at J to 5 bases, leaving 7 bases not matched to a gene. CDR3 amino acids: CATRTGKDQPQHF. The CDR3 bases are TGTGCCACCAGGACAGGGAAAGATCAGCCCCAGCATTTT.

The chain has TRBV19 and TRBJ2-3, with 8 bases fitting TRBD2. The germline gives CDR1 LNHDA, CDR2 SQIVND (reference sequence). The CDR3 has 14 residues. V lost 2 bases, J lost 7 bases, and 5 bases stayed unmatched. The CDR3 here is CASSILAGEYTQYF. The CDR3 nucleotides are TGTGCCAGTAGTATACTAGCGGGCGAATATACGCAGTATTTT.

This clone showed up just a few times. The genes are TRBV14 and TRBJ1-2; perhaps TRBD1 as D (5 bases). Germline values: CDR1 SGHDN, CDR2 FVKESK. The CDR3 length is 14 residues. The V and J ends lost 2 bases and 6 bases respectively, with 13 bases between them. The DNA of the CDR3 is TGTGCCAGCAGCCAAACTCGGGGGAGCCATGGCTACACCTTC. Protein product: CASSQTRGSHGYTF.

This clone has a single count. This rearrangement joins TRBV4-1 to TRBJ2-7, with D possibly TRBD2 on 6 matching bases. Deletions cut 0 bases from V and 3 bases from J, with 15 bases between. Germline CDR1 reads MGHRA; CDR2 reads YSYEKL. The CDR3 is 16 residues long. As DNA, the CDR3 is TGCGCCAGCAGCCAAGATAGGTCCGGGAGTTACTACGAGCAGTACTTC. This codes for CASSQDRSGSYYEQYF.

The chain links TRBV5-1 to TRBJ1-2; 11 bases fit TRBD1. There are 14 residues in the CDR3. Trimming removed 0 bases from V and 9 bases from J; junction bases left unmatched: 4. Germline CDR1 SGHRS, CDR2 YFSETQ. Here the CDR3 DNA reads TGCGCCAGCAGCTTGGGGACAGGGGGCTTAAGCTACACCTTC. It specifies CASSLGTGGLSYTF. The variable domain in full, with the rest retrieved from reference TRBV5-1 and TRBJ1-2, is KAGVTQTPRYLIKTRGQQVTLSCSPISGHRSVSWYQQTPGQGLQFLFEYFSETQRNKGNFPGRFSGRQFSNSRSEMNVSTLELGDSALYLCASSLGTGGLSYTFGSGTRLTVV.

This chain joins TRBV5-1 and TRBJ1-1; no clear D. Germline-derived CDR1 and CDR2 are SGHRS and YFSETQ. V lost 3 bases, J lost 0 bases, and 21 bases lay in between. This CDR3 contains 18 residues. The CDR3 sequence is CASSSLTITRAVNTEAFF. CDR3 sequence (DNA): TGCGCCAGCAGCTCTCTGACTATAACGAGGGCGGTGAACACTGAAGCTTTCTTT.

The chain couples TRBV6-4 to TRBJ1-6; D unclear. CDR1 and CDR2 (germline): MRHNA, SNTAGT. Deletions cut 4 bases from V and 0 bases from J, with 7 bases between. The CDR3 runs to 15 residues. Written as DNA, the CDR3 is TGTGCCAGCAGTGTTCCCAGCTCCTATAATTCACCCCTCCACTTT. It codes for CASSVPSSYNSPLHF.

V and J are TRBV10-3 and TRBJ2-2, with TRBD1 matching 7 bases. The CDR3 runs 16 residues. The trim removed 6 bases at V and 1 base at J, leaving 8 bases unmatched. Germline lookup yields CDR1 ENHRY and CDR2 SYGVKD. CDR3 sequence reads: CAISFTGEGNTGELFF. The CDR3 nucleotides are TGTGCCATCAGCTTCACAGGGGAAGGGAACACCGGGGAGCTGTTTTTT.

The chain links TRBV6-5 to TRBJ2-5; D may be TRBD2 (6 bases). Trimming took off 4 bases at V and 7 bases at J, with 19 bases between the two ends. The CDR3 is 15 residues long. Germline CDR1 MNHEY, CDR2 SVGAGI. This chain's CDR3 is CASSSSPRRVGTQYF. In DNA form, the CDR3 reads TGTGCCAGCAGTTCGTCCCCTAGGAGGGTCGGGACCCAGTACTTC.

The rearrangement joins TRBV7-2 to TRBJ1-2, with D possibly matching TRBD1 (6 bases). The CDR3 consists of 12 residues. Deletions cut 4 bases from V and 5 bases from J, with 8 bases between. Germline V CDR1 and CDR2: SGHTA, FQGNSA. CDR3 nucleotides: TGTGCCAGCAGCTCACAGGGATATGGCTACACCTTC. This gives the protein CASSSQGYGYTF.

This clone has more than one count but fewer than ten. V and J are TRBV2 and TRBJ2-1; a weak D match, TRBD2 (7 bases). Germline CDR1 and CDR2: SNHLY and FYNNEI. With 4 bases removed from V and 10 bases from J, the gap between germline ends came to 20 bases. The CDR3 is 15 residues long. CDR3 amino acids: CASSVGGRLRGEQFF. The CDR3 DNA sequence: TGTGCCAGCAGTGTGGGGGGGAGACTCAGGGGCGAGCAGTTCTTC. Combining the CDR3 with reference TRBV2 and TRBJ2-1 gives the whole variable domain EPEVTQTPSHQVTQMGQEVILRCVPISNHLYFYWYRQILGQKVEFLVSFYNNEISEKSEIFDDQFSVERPDGSNFTLKIRSTKLEDSAMYFCASSVGGRLRGEQFFGPGTRLTVL.

Only one count was recorded for this clone. The genes are TRBV21-1 and TRBJ1-6; the tabulated D call, TRBD1, remains unverified against the DNA. TRBV21-1 is a pseudogene segment. This CDR3 has 14 residues. CDR3 in DNA: TGTGCCAGCCGGGACAGGGCTAAAAATTCACCCCTCCACTTT. This encodes CASRDRAKNSPLHF.

This chain connects TRBV10-2 to TRBJ2-6; D is unresolved. Germline V lookup: CDR1 WSHSY, CDR2 SAAADI. The CDR3 spans 16 residues. The V end was cut by 7 bases, the J end by 0 bases, with 13 bases between. As DNA, the CDR3 is TGCGCCAGCACTGGCAGTTTATTCTCTGGGGCCAACGTCCTGACTTTC. It encodes CASTGSLFSGANVLTF.

The V and J genes are TRBV3-1 (or the pseudogene TRBV3-2) and TRBJ1-6; a weak D match, TRBD1 (5 bases). V was trimmed by 6 bases and J by 12 bases, leaving 12 bases between them. CDR3 length: 12 amino acids. Germline V gene lookup returns CDR1 LGHDT and CDR2 YNNKEL (reference sequence). CDR3 DNA sequence: TGTGCCAGCAGTCTACACGGACAACCCCTCCACTTT. Amino acid sequence: CASSLHGQPLHF.